A single TCR beta chain is shown here with its context. There is no known antigen for this receptor. Base qualities are missing; no much larger clone stands one base away. This sample stems from a study of blood T cell repertoires in COVID-19 (dated by TCRdb to the early 2020s). General notes on the study: The collaborator samples originated in the United States, Italy and Spain and spanned the acute and convalescent phases of COVID-19. The repertoires were released in a freely available public database meant as a resource for research on the immune response to SARS-CoV-2. HLA class I and class II types, where available, came from metadata supplied by the sample provider rather than from assay-based typing. Subjects who had been exposed to COVID-19, were actively infected with it, or had recovered from it provided the deeply sampled blood TCRbeta repertoires that made up the dataset. A de-identified subject ID, COVID-19 status, age in years and sex were almost always included in the sample metadata. The samples were drawn from the first 160 participants of the ongoing ImmuneRACE study and from about 1,200 subjects provided by 6 global collaborators. The material from the prospective study consisted of cDNA or gDNA derived from T cells, B-cell-depleted T cells, or PBMCs. Here is what the overall study found, with its caveats: How much clinical and demographic metadata was included differed by source and by participant, and the metadata was provided uncurated.

The immunoSEQ Assay, a bias-controlled multiplex PCR, was used to amplify TCRbeta CDR3 regions from genomic DNA. The published analysis was carried out like this. The number of nucleated cells in each sample was estimated by amplification of reference gene primers within the assay. Sequence reads were collapsed and filtered to measure the absolute abundance of every unique TCRbeta CDR3 rearrangement. For each sample, productive Simpson clonality was calculated as the square root of Simpson's diversity index across productive rearrangements. The immuneACCESS repertoire file appears here via TCRdb, limited to in-frame rearrangements. These files lack a portion of the clones; in checked studies, under half of the deficit traces to unresolved V genes, and the cause of the others is not known. The DNA was the basis for D and trimming; V, J and clone size are from that table. Within this sample are under 45,000 clones, with roughly 85% of them counted one time only. Over 5% of the sample is taken by the ten largest.

Each collaborating institution followed its own protocols to collect whole blood in K2EDTA tubes. For TCRbeta analysis, collaborators shipped samples as frozen whole blood, isolated PBMCs, or DNA extracted from either of those sample types. Sequencing was performed on peripheral blood. The receptor's source is a man aged 35 to 55 with active COVID-19.

The CDR3 loop reads CASSIWQGANNEQFF. The DNA sequence follows: TGTGCCAGTAGTATTTGGCAGGGGGCAAACAATGAGCAGTTCTTC. Recombination connected TRBV19 to TRBJ2-1, with 8 junctional bases fitting TRBD1. CDR1 and CDR2 are drawn from the germline V gene (reference sequence): LNHDA, SQIVND. V trim: 3 bases; J trim: 5 bases; unmatched bases: 6. The CDR3, from cysteine to phenylalanine, totals 15 residues. Just the 45-base CDR3 DNA is kept, in frame starting at base 1.